The 3 T cell receptor beta chains in this list originate from one sample, sequenced in a study of OX40 agonist ivuxolimab in advanced cancers. Using immunoSEQ multiplex PCR, the repertoire was profiled, and TCRdb retains in-frame clones only, with some absent. The repertoire holds about 86,000 clones, with about 89% as singletons. The sequencing here drew on CD4+ or CD8+ T cells sorted from blood, taken in a trial of the OX40 agonist ivuxolimab. The receptor set was obtained from an adult with an advanced solid tumor such as melanoma, head and neck, liver or kidney cancer.

In its sample, this clone is large. V gene TRBV11-2 combines with J gene TRBJ2-7, with 7 positions matching TRBD1. The CDR3 loop spans 11 amino acids. The germline CDR1 and CDR2 sequences are SGHAT and FQNNGV. The trim removed 1 base at V and 12 bases at J, leaving 3 bases unmatched. CDR3 residues: CASSLATGLYF. CDR3 DNA sequence: TGTGCCAGCAGCTTAGCGACAGGGCTGTACTTC.

This rearrangement joins TRBV18 to TRBJ1-1; maybe TRBD1 (6 bases). Germline V lookup: CDR1 KGHSH, CDR2 LQKENI. The CDR3 sequence is 14 residues long. Between the trimmed V and J ends, which lost 3 bases and 4 bases, there was a span of 12 bases. As DNA, the CDR3 is TGTGCCAGCTCACCTGGGGGGCCGGGCACTGAAGCTTTCTTT. This sequence encodes CASSPGGPGTEAFF. Full variable domain (remainder filled in from reference TRBV18 and TRBJ1-1): NAGVMQNPRHLVRRRGQEARLRCSPMKGHSHVYWYRQLPEEGLKFMVYLQKENIIDESGMPKERFSAEFPKEGPSILRIQQVVRGDSAAYFCASSPGGPGTEAFFGQGTRLTVV.

This chain uses TRBV6-5 with TRBJ1-2, with D hard to call. The CDR3 covers 14 residues. CDR1 and CDR2 from the germline V gene are MNHEY and SVGAGI. V lost 4 bases, J lost 1 base, and 10 bases lay in between. CDR3: CASSSGGFNYGYTF. DNA of the CDR3: TGTGCCAGCAGTTCCGGAGGGTTTAACTATGGCTACACCTTC.